One and the same sample provided the 16 T cell receptor beta chains below, sequenced in a study of T cell clones after liver transplantation. The assay was immunoSEQ multiplex PCR, and TCRdb's table has in-frame clones only and misses some. There are some 75,000 clones in the sample; 80% occur only once, and about 0.6% lies in the top ten. The source was CD4+ T cells from blood, collected before liver transplant. These receptors were taken from a human donor who received a liver transplant.

The table lists this clone with a few counts. The chain is built from TRBV6-1 and TRBJ2-5; D gene unclear. Trimming took off 7 bases at V and 4 bases at J, with 13 bases between the two ends. The CDR3 loop spans 13 amino acids. Germline loops: CDR1 MNHNS, CDR2 SASEGT. The CDR3 is CASNLFLAETQYF. The CDR3 coding sequence is TGTGCCAGCAACTTGTTCTTGGCAGAGACCCAGTACTTC.

This clone was observed a single time. The chain has TRBV5-5 and TRBJ2-2, with TRBD2 identical over 7 bases. Germline V CDR1 and CDR2: SGHKS, YYEKEE (reference sequence). This CDR3 has 16 amino acids. V was pared by 4 bases and J by 5 bases, with 11 bases of the junction left unmatched. The CDR3 spells CASSIRLAGGTGELFF. CDR3 DNA: TGTGCCAGCAGCATCCGACTAGCCGGGGGAACCGGGGAGCTGTTTTTT.

This chain joins TRBV28 and TRBJ1-5, with 9 bases matching TRBD1. Germline CDR1 is MDHEN and CDR2 is SYDVKM. This CDR3 is 15 amino acids long. The V segment lost 5 bases and the J segment 7 bases; nucleotides outside the gene matches: 9. CDR3 amino acids: CASSPLTGGGQPQHF. The CDR3, as DNA: TGTGCCAGCAGTCCACTTACAGGGGGCGGACAGCCCCAGCATTTT.

This clone was detected a few times. The chain recombines TRBV6-1 with TRBJ2-7, with 8 bases aligning to TRBD1. CDR1 is MNHNS and CDR2 is SASEGT in the germline V gene. The CDR3 has 14 residues. V lost 5 bases and J lost 4; bases outside the gene matches: 7. The chain's CDR3 is CASSMTGVQYEQYF. As DNA, the CDR3 is TGTGCCAGCAGTATGACAGGGGTCCAATACGAGCAGTACTTC.

This chain uses TRBV19 with TRBJ1-5; D may be TRBD1 (5 bases). With 2 bases removed from V and 0 bases from J, the gap between germline ends came to 8 bases. Germline-derived CDR1 and CDR2 are LNHDA and SQIVND (reference sequence). This CDR3 has 15 amino acids. The CDR3 DNA reads TGTGCCAGTAGTATAATAGGGGCTAGCAATCAGCCCCAGCATTTT. It yields the protein CASSIIGASNQPQHF.

CDR3 protein: CASSPEVRANEKLFF. The CDR3 bases are TGTGCCAGCTCACCAGAGGTGAGGGCTAATGAAAAACTGTTTTTT. The chain couples TRBV18 to TRBJ1-4, with D unresolved. With 2 bases removed from V and 3 bases from J, the gap between germline ends came to 10 bases. Germline V gene data show CDR1 as KGHSH and CDR2 as LQKENI. The CDR3 extends over 15 amino acids.

The chain links TRBV4-1 to TRBJ1-4; weak D call: TRBD1 (5 bases). This CDR3 comprises 15 residues. From germline, CDR1 is MGHRA and CDR2 YSYEKL. V dropped 1 base and J dropped 8 bases, with 14 bases sitting between them. CDR3 sequence: CASSQAGEGEEKLFF. In DNA, the CDR3 is TGCGCCAGCAGCCAAGCTGGGGAAGGGGAGGAAAAACTGTTTTTT.

The rearrangement uses TRBV27 and TRBJ1-4; 7 bases are a match to TRBD1. Germline V gene sequence: CDR1 MNHEY, CDR2 SMNVEV (reference sequence). Unmatched junction bases numbered 5, after V lost 5 bases and J lost 2 bases. The CDR3 loop spans 15 amino acids. CDR3 DNA: TGTGCCAGCAGTGCAACAGGGGTCACTAATGAAAAACTGTTTTTT. Protein: CASSATGVTNEKLFF.

V is TRBV28 and J is TRBJ2-7; 9 nucleotides agree with TRBD1. The V and J ends lost 3 bases and 2 bases, in that order; junction bases with no gene match: 14. Germline values: CDR1 MDHEN, CDR2 SYDVKM. The CDR3 consists of 18 residues. The CDR3 coding sequence is TGTGCCAGCAGTTTGTCGTGGGGAGGGACAGGGAATCCCTACGAGCAGTACTTC. Translated: CASSLSWGGTGNPYEQYF.

This clone has more than one count but fewer than ten. The rearrangement links TRBV5-1 to TRBJ2-7; D call uncertain. The CDR3 covers 13 residues. Trimming removed 0 bases at V and 3 bases at J, with 7 bases between. Germline V gene sequence: CDR1 SGHRS, CDR2 YFSETQ. DNA of the CDR3: TGCGCCAGCAGCTTGGATCAACTCTACGAGCAGTACTTC. This translates into CASSLDQLYEQYF.

The chain recombines TRBV6-6 with TRBJ1-2, with a possible D match to TRBD1 (5 bases). Trimming pared 6 bases from V and 1 base from J, leaving 9 bases between. CDR1 is MNHNY and CDR2 is SVGAGI in the germline V gene (reference sequence). The CDR3 contains 13 residues. The CDR3 here is CASSPTDNYGYTF. DNA of the CDR3: TGTGCCAGCAGCCCGACAGATAACTATGGCTACACCTTC.

This clone has a handful of counts. This chain links TRBV9 with TRBJ2-7; the match to TRBD1 covers 9 bases. Trimming cost V 4 bases and J 7 bases; bases outside gene matches: 9. The germline V gene encodes CDR1 SGDLS and CDR2 YYNGEE. The CDR3 length is 14 residues. The DNA for the CDR3 is TGTGCCAGCAGCAAGAGGACAGGGGTGGGAGAGCAGTACTTC. Residues: CASSKRTGVGEQYF.

This clone appeared once. The rearrangement links TRBV5-6 to TRBJ1-1; D might be TRBD1 (5 bases). This CDR3 comprises 13 residues. CDR1 and CDR2 (germline): SGHDT, YYEEEE. V was shortened by 4 bases and J by 2 bases, with 9 bases between the two germline ends. Here the CDR3 reads CASSRTSNTEAFF. The CDR3 nucleotides read TGTGCCAGCAGCCGGACAAGCAACACTGAAGCTTTCTTT.

The V gene is TRBV11-2, the J gene TRBJ2-7, with a tentative D call TRBD2 (7 bases). This CDR3 comprises 15 residues. CDR1 and CDR2 (germline): SGHAT, FQNNGV. Trimming stripped 7 bases from V and 3 bases from J, with 19 bases between. In nucleotides, the CDR3 is TGTGCCAGCAACTATTTTGCGGGGGCGGGCTACGAGCAGTACTTC. This codes for CASNYFAGAGYEQYF. Full variable domain (missing parts from reference TRBV11-2 and TRBJ2-7): EAGVAQSPRYKIIEKRQSVAFWCNPISGHATLYWYQQILGQGPKLLIQFQNNGVVDDSQLPKDRFSAERLKGVDSTLKIQPAKLEDSAVYLCASNYFAGAGYEQYFGPGTRLTVT.

On this clone: The sample contains more than one DNA sequence encoding this CDR3. CDR3 sequence reads: CSATVPTGELFF. For the CDR3, the DNA is TGCAGCGCGACGGTCCCCACCGGGGAGCTGTTTTTT. V gene TRBV29-1 combines with J gene TRBJ2-2; D is ambiguous. The CDR3 sequence is 12 residues long. Trimming took off 7 bases at V and 4 bases at J, with 10 bases between the two ends. CDR1 and CDR2 (germline): SQVTM, ANQGSEA.

This chain joins TRBV5-1 and TRBJ2-7; TRBD1 matches 7 bases. The germline V gene encodes CDR1 SGHRS and CDR2 YFSETQ. The junction had 7 bases not matched to a gene; V was cut back by 0 bases and J by 7 bases. This CDR3 has 14 residues. The CDR3 DNA is TGCGCCAGCAGCTTGGGACAGGGATCTAGGGAGCAGTACTTC. It yields the protein CASSLGQGSREQYF.